The sequence of this TCR beta chain was determined in a study of post-analysis software for immune sequencing data. Study details: Disease trajectories encompassed relapsing-remitting, secondary progressive and progressive-relapsing multiple sclerosis.

CDR1 is MGHRA and CDR2 is YSYEKL in the germline V gene. V was pared by 3 bases and J by 1 base, with 4 bases of the junction left unmatched. The CDR3 has 15 residues. TCR beta cDNA libraries included unique molecular identifiers. There were 1 to 10 million T cells, and 480,000 or so cDNA molecules came from them. In TCRdb, the PCR reads were re-called with MiXCR into one record per CDR3 protein. Of a few hundred thousand distinct CDR3 sequences in the sample, around 40% are singletons; the top ten hold 9.5% to 13%. General study points: Patients used several TRBV segments, including TRBV5-6, TRBV5-1 and TRBV20-1, more often than controls. Normalized Chao1 diversity in multiple sclerosis patients fell significantly below that of controls.

On this clonotype itself: The antigen remains unidentified.

This receptor was obtained from a girl aged 10 to 17 with multiple sclerosis. The sequencing sample was made of blood. The rearrangement joins TRBV4-1 to TRBJ1-1; 8 bases are shared with TRBD1. The chain's CDR3 is CASSQSDRGNTEAFF. DNA of the CDR3: TGCGCCAGCAGCCAGTCCGACAGGGGGAACACTGAAGCTTTCTTT.